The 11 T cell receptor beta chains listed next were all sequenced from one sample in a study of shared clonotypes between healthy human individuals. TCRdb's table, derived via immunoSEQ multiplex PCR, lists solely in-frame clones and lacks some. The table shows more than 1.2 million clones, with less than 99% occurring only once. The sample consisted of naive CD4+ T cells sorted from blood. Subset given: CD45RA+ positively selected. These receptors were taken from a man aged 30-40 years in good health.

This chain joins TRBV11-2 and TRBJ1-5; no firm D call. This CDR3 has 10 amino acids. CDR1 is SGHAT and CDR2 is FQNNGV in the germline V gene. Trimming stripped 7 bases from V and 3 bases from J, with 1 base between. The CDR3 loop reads CASINQPQHF. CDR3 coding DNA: TGTGCCAGCATCAATCAGCCCCAGCATTTT.

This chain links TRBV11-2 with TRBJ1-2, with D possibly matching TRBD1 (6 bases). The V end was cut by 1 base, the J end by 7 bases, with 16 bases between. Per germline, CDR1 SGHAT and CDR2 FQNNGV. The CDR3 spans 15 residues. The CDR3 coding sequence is TGTGCCAGCAGCTTAGCTACAGGGTGGTCGGCTGGCTACACCTTC. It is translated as CASSLATGWSAGYTF. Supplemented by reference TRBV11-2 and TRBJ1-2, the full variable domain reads EAGVAQSPRYKIIEKRQSVAFWCNPISGHATLYWYQQILGQGPKLLIQFQNNGVVDDSQLPKDRFSAERLKGVDSTLKIQPAKLEDSAVYLCASSLATGWSAGYTFGSGTRLTVV.

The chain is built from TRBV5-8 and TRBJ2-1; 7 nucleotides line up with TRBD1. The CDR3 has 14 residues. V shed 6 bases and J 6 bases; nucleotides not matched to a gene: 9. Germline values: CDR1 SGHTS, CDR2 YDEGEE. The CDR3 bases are TGTGCCAGCACCTGGGGTCCAGGGGGCAATGAGCAGTTCTTC. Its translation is CASTWGPGGNEQFF.

CDR3 region: CASSPTGGASFEAFF. CDR3 sequence (DNA): TGCGCCAGCAGTCCCACGGGGGGGGCTTCATTTGAAGCTTTCTTT. The chain combines TRBV5-1 with TRBJ1-1, with D possibly being TRBD1 (6 bases). Germline lookup yields CDR1 SGHRS and CDR2 YFSETQ. The CDR3 length is 15 residues. The V end lost 5 bases, the J end lost 7 bases, and 21 bases lay between the germline ends. The whole variable domain, remainder taken from reference TRBV5-1 and TRBJ1-1, is KAGVTQTPRYLIKTRGQQVTLSCSPISGHRSVSWYQQTPGQGLQFLFEYFSETQRNKGNFPGRFSGRQFSNSRSEMNVSTLELGDSALYLCASSPTGGASFEAFFGQGTRLTVV.

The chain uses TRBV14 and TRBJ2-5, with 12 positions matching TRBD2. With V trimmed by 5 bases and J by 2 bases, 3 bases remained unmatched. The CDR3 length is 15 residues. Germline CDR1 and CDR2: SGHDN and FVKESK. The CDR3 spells CASSGTSGPQETQYF. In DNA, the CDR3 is TGTGCCAGCAGCGGGACTAGCGGGCCTCAAGAGACCCAGTACTTC.

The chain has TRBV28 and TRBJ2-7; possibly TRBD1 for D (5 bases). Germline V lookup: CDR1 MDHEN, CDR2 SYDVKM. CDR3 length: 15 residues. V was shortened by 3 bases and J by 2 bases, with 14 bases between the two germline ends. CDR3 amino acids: CASSFPRTQPYEQYF. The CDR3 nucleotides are TGTGCCAGCAGTTTCCCCAGGACACAACCCTACGAGCAGTACTTC.

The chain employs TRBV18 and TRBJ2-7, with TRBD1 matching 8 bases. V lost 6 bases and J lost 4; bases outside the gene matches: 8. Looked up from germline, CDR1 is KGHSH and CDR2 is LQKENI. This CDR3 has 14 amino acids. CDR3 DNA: TGTGCCAGCTCTACAACAGGGGGGATATACGAGCAGTACTTC. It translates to CASSTTGGIYEQYF.

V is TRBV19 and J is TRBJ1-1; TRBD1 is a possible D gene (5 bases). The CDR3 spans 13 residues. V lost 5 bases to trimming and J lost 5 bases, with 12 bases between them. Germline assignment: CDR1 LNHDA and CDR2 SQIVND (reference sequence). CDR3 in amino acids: CASSLRVRTEAFF. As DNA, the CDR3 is TGTGCCAGTAGTCTCAGGGTCCGGACTGAAGCTTTCTTT.

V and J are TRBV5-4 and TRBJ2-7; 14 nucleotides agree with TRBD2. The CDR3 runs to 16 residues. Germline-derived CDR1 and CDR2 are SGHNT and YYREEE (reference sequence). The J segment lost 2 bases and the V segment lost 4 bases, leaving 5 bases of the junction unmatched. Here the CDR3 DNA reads TGTGCCAGCAGCCGAGGACTAGCGGGGGGTACCTACGAGCAGTACTTC. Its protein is CASSRGLAGGTYEQYF.

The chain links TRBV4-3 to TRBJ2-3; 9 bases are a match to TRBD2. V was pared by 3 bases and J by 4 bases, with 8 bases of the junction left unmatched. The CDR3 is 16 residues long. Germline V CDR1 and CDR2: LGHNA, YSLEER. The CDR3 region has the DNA TGCGCCAGCAGCCAGGAGTGGCGGGAGGGCCCAGATACGCAGTATTTT. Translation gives CASSQEWREGPDTQYF.

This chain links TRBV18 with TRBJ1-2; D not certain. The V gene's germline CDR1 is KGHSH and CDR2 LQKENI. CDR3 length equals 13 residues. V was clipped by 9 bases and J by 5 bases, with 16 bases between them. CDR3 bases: TGTGCCAGTGCTGAAAGGGAGGGTTATGGCTACACCTTC. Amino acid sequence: CASAEREGYGYTF.